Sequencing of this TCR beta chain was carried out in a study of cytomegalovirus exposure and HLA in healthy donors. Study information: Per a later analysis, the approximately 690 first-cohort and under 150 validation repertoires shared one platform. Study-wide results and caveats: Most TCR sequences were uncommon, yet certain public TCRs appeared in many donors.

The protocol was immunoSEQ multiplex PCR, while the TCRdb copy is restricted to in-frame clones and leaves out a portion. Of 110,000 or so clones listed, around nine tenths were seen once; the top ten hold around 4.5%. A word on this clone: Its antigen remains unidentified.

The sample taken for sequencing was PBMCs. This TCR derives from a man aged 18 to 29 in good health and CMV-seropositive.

The CDR3 nucleotides read TGTGCCAGCTCACCACCGAGGCGGGGGCCCAACCAAGAGACCCAGTACTTC. Its protein product is CASSPPRRGPNQETQYF. V usage is TRBV18 and J usage is TRBJ2-5, with D perhaps TRBD2 (7 bases). CDR1 and CDR2 from the germline V gene are KGHSH and LQKENI. There are 17 residues in the CDR3. V lost 0 bases and J lost 0, with 14 bases in between.